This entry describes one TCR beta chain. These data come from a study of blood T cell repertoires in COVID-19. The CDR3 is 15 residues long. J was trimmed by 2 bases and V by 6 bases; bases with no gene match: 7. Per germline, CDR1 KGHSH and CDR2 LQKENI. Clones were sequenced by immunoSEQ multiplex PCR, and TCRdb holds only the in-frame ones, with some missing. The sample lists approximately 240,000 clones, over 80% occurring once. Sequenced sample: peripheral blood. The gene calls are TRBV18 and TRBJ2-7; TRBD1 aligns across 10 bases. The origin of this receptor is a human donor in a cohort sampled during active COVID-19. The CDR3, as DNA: TGTGCCAGCTCCCAAGGGACAGGGGTTGCCTACGAGCAGTACTTC. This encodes CASSQGTGVAYEQYF.